The 15 T cell receptor beta chains reported below all come from one sample, sequenced in a study of CD8 T cells in ankylosing spondylitis. TCRdb reprocessed the 5' RACE reads via MiXCR and lists one record per CDR3 protein. This table holds about 360,000 distinct CDR3 sequences, roughly 20% found once. Sequencing used blood, either unsorted or a sorted T cell fraction (not recorded which). Receptors were obtained from a male donor with ankylosing spondylitis or in good health (not recorded which).

The chain has TRBV27 and TRBJ2-2, with D possibly matching TRBD2 (6 bases). Germline loops: CDR1 MNHEY, CDR2 SMNVEV (reference sequence). CDR3 length equals 12 residues. V dropped 6 bases and J dropped 8 bases, with 10 bases sitting between them. CDR3 loop: CASSNAGGELFF. The CDR3 DNA sequence: TGTGCCAGCAGCAATGCGGGAGGGGAGCTGTTTTTT.

This chain connects TRBV2 to TRBJ2-3; no definite D call. CDR1 is SNHLY, CDR2 FYNNEI, per germline. V was shortened by 5 bases and J by 1 base, with 7 bases between the two germline ends. This CDR3 has 13 amino acids. CDR3 sequence reads: CASSSKRTDTQYF. As DNA, the CDR3 is TGTGCCAGCAGTTCGAAGCGCACAGATACGCAGTATTTT.

For this clonotype: Mismatch with germline at one junction end may stem from a read error. The chain carries TRBV7-8 and TRBJ1-1; D gene unclear. The length of the CDR3 is 13 residues. Germline lookup yields CDR1 SGHVS and CDR2 FQNEAQ. The CDR3 bases are TGTGCCAGCAGCTTAGGACGGAACACTGAAGTTTTCTTT. It yields the protein CASSLGRNTEVFF.

The table lists this clonotype with a few counts. This chain joins TRBV7-9 and TRBJ1-1; D is undetermined. V was pared by 5 bases and J by 8 bases, with 12 bases between. Germline V gives CDR1 SEHNR, CDR2 FQNEAQ (reference sequence). The CDR3 is made up of 12 amino acids. In DNA, the CDR3 is TGTGCCAGCAGCCTAGGACGACCGGAAGCTTTCTTT. It is translated as CASSLGRPEAFF.

In DNA form, the CDR3 reads TGTGCCAGCAGCTTAAACCCAACTAGCGGCTCCTACAATGAGCAGTTCTTC. This sequence encodes CASSLNPTSGSYNEQFF. This chain connects TRBV11-2 to TRBJ2-1; the match to TRBD2 covers 8 bases. Losses at the gene ends were 2 bases for V and 0 bases for J; bases not matched to a gene: 6. Germline-derived CDR1 and CDR2 are SGHAT and FQNNGV. This CDR3 is built from 17 residues. The entire variable domain, with the rest obtained from reference TRBV11-2 and TRBJ2-1, is as follows: EAGVAQSPRYKIIEKRQSVAFWCNPISGHATLYWYQQILGQGPKLLIQFQNNGVVDDSQLPKDRFSAERLKGVDSTLKIQPAKLEDSAVYLCASSLNPTSGSYNEQFFGPGTRLTVL.

The rearrangement joins TRBV6-5 to TRBJ2-3, with D unresolved. In germline, CDR1 is MNHEY, CDR2 SVGAGI. V lost 2 bases to trimming and J lost 0 bases, with 15 bases between them. CDR3 length: 17 residues. This CDR3 reads CASSYPGTLLSTDTQYF. In DNA form, the CDR3 reads TGTGCCAGCAGTTACCCTGGAACCCTACTTAGCACAGATACGCAGTATTTT.

The rearrangement joins TRBV11-2 to TRBJ1-2; possibly TRBD1 for D (5 bases). Germline V gene lookup returns CDR1 SGHAT and CDR2 FQNNGV. Deletions cut 5 bases from V and 2 bases from J, with 9 bases between. This CDR3 contains 13 residues. The CDR3 nucleotides are TGTGCCAGCAGCCCGGAGGGGAACTATGGCTACACCTTC. Translating gives CASSPEGNYGYTF. Variable domain in full (rest from reference TRBV11-2 and TRBJ1-2): EAGVAQSPRYKIIEKRQSVAFWCNPISGHATLYWYQQILGQGPKLLIQFQNNGVVDDSQLPKDRFSAERLKGVDSTLKIQPAKLEDSAVYLCASSPEGNYGYTFGSGTRLTVV.

The chain couples TRBV11-2 to TRBJ2-3; 13 nucleotides align to TRBD2. V was pared by 8 bases and J by 1 base, with 12 bases of the junction left unmatched. Germline lookup yields CDR1 SGHAT and CDR2 FQNNGV. The CDR3 is made up of 18 amino acids. The CDR3 loop reads CASGKRTSGGGRTDTQYF. For the CDR3, the DNA is TGTGCCAGCGGAAAAAGGACTAGCGGGGGTGGGCGCACAGATACGCAGTATTTT.

The chain uses TRBV14 and TRBJ1-2, with no clear D. The V gene lost 1 base and the J gene lost 2 bases, with 5 bases spanning the gap. The CDR3 is made up of 13 amino acids. CDR1 and CDR2 (germline): SGHDN, FVKESK. The CDR3 region has the DNA TGTGCCAGCAGCCAAGTTCAGAACTATGGCTACACCTTC. This gives the protein CASSQVQNYGYTF.

The rearrangement links TRBV11-2 to TRBJ1-1; TRBD1 might be the D (6 bases). This CDR3 has 13 residues. V was cut by 0 bases and J by 10 bases, with 12 bases left in between. CDR1 and CDR2 from the germline V gene are SGHAT and FQNNGV. Written as DNA, the CDR3 is TGTGCCAGCAGCTTAGAGCAGCAGGGGTCAGCTTTCTTT. Protein: CASSLEQQGSAFF.

This clonotype has more than one count but fewer than ten. The J gene is TRBJ2-1, the V gene TRBV12-3 or TRBV12-4; D is possibly TRBD2 (5 bases). Trimming stripped 6 bases from V and 7 bases from J, with 16 bases between. The CDR3 has 14 residues. CDR3 amino acids: CASRDRGVGNEQFF. DNA of the CDR3: TGTGCCAGCAGGGACCGGGGTGTGGGGAATGAGCAGTTCTTC.

The CDR3 nucleotides are TGTGCCAGCAGCGCCCCAGGGGTTTCCTACGAGCAGTACTTC. The encoded protein is CASSAPGVSYEQYF. The V gene is TRBV9, the J gene TRBJ2-7, with D perhaps matching TRBD1 (6 bases). Germline V gene lookup returns CDR1 SGDLS and CDR2 YYNGEE. The CDR3 covers 14 residues. Trimming took 3 bases from V and 1 from J, leaving 11 bases between them.

This clonotype has only a few counts. The gene calls are TRBV13 and TRBJ1-3; D is uncertain. CDR3 length: 13 residues. Germline CDR1 PRHDT, CDR2 FYEKMQ (reference sequence). Trimming left V 8 bases short and J 4 bases short, with 12 bases between. CDR3 coding DNA: TGTGCCAGCTGGCGCGAGTGGGGAAACACCATATATTTT. Its protein product is CASWREWGNTIYF.

This clonotype came up a few times. The chain has TRBV12-5 and TRBJ2-2; 8 bases line up with TRBD1. V shed 5 bases and J 2 bases; nucleotides not matched to a gene: 10. Germline V lookup: CDR1 LGHNT, CDR2 FRNRAP. This CDR3 spans 17 amino acids. The CDR3 protein is CASGDDRGLPNTGELFF. The CDR3 DNA sequence: TGTGCTAGTGGTGACGACAGGGGCCTGCCCAACACCGGGGAGCTGTTTTTT.

This clonotype was detected only a few times. V is TRBV19 and J is TRBJ2-7; TRBD1 matches at 7 bases. There are 14 residues in the CDR3. The V gene end was trimmed by 3 bases and the J gene end by 5 bases; junction bases not matched to a gene: 7. The V gene's germline CDR1 is LNHDA and CDR2 SQIVND (reference sequence). CDR3 in amino acids: CASSMGQGVHEQYF. CDR3 DNA sequence: TGTGCCAGTAGTATGGGCCAGGGGGTCCACGAGCAGTACTTC.